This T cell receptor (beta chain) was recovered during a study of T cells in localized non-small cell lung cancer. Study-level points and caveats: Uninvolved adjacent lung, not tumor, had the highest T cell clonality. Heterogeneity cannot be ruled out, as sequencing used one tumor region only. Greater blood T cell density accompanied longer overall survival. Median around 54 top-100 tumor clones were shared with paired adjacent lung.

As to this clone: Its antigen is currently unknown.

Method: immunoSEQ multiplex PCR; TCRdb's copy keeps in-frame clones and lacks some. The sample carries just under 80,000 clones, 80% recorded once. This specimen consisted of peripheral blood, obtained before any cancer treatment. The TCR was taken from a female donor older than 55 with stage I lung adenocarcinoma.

DNA of the CDR3: TGCGCCAGCAGCCGGGGAGCGGGAGGGACCGGGAATGAGCAGTTCTTC. Protein sequence: CASSRGAGGTGNEQFF. This sequence joins TRBV5-1 and TRBJ2-1; 10 bases line up with TRBD2. The ends lost 4 bases at V and 7 bases at J; junction bases unmatched: 11. Germline V lookup: CDR1 SGHRS, CDR2 YFSETQ. There are 16 residues in the CDR3. Drawing the rest from reference TRBV5-1 and TRBJ2-1, the complete variable domain is KAGVTQTPRYLIKTRGQQVTLSCSPISGHRSVSWYQQTPGQGLQFLFEYFSETQRNKGNFPGRFSGRQFSNSRSEMNVSTLELGDSALYLCASSRGAGGTGNEQFFGPGTRLTVL.